This T cell receptor (beta chain) was sequenced in a study of blood T cell repertoires in COVID-19. Across the study: T cells, B-cell-depleted T cells, or PBMCs provided the cDNA or gDNA that served as material.

The V end was cut by 6 bases, the J end by 3 bases, with 9 bases between. From germline, CDR1 is SNHLY and CDR2 FYNNEI. This CDR3 has 12 residues. In the study's own analysis: Reference gene primer amplification yielded estimated nucleated cell counts. Repertoires were generated with immunoSEQ multiplex PCR, while TCRdb's copy carries only in-frame clones and drops some. For V, J and clone size, that table is used; D and trimming come from the DNA. This table holds roughly 260,000 clones, 82% found once. This clone was observed once. The chain couples TRBV2 to TRBJ2-7; tentative D call: TRBD1 (5 bases). This TCR derives from a woman older than 75 with active or convalescent COVID-19. The sample taken for sequencing was peripheral blood. The CDR3 bases are TGTGCCAGCAGGACCGACAGCTACGAGCAGTACTTC. This codes for CASRTDSYEQYF.